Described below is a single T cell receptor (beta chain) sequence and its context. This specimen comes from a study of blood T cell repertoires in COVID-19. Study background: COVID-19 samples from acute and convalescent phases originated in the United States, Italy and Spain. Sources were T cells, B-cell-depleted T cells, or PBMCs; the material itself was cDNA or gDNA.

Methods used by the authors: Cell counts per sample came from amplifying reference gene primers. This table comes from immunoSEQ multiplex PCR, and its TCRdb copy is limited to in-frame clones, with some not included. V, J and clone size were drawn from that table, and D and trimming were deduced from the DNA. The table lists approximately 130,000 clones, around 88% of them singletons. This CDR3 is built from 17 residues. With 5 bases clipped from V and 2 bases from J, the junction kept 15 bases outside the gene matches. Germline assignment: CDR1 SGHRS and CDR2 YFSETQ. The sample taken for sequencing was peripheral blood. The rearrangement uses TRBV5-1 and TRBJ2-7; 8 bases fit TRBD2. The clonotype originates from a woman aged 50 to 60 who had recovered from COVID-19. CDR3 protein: CASRPTSVLTWAYEQYF. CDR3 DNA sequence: TGCGCCAGCAGGCCGACTAGCGTTCTGACCTGGGCCTACGAGCAGTACTTC. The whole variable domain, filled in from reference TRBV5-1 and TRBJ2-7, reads KAGVTQTPRYLIKTRGQQVTLSCSPISGHRSVSWYQQTPGQGLQFLFEYFSETQRNKGNFPGRFSGRQFSNSRSEMNVSTLELGDSALYLCASRPTSVLTWAYEQYFGPGTRLTVT.